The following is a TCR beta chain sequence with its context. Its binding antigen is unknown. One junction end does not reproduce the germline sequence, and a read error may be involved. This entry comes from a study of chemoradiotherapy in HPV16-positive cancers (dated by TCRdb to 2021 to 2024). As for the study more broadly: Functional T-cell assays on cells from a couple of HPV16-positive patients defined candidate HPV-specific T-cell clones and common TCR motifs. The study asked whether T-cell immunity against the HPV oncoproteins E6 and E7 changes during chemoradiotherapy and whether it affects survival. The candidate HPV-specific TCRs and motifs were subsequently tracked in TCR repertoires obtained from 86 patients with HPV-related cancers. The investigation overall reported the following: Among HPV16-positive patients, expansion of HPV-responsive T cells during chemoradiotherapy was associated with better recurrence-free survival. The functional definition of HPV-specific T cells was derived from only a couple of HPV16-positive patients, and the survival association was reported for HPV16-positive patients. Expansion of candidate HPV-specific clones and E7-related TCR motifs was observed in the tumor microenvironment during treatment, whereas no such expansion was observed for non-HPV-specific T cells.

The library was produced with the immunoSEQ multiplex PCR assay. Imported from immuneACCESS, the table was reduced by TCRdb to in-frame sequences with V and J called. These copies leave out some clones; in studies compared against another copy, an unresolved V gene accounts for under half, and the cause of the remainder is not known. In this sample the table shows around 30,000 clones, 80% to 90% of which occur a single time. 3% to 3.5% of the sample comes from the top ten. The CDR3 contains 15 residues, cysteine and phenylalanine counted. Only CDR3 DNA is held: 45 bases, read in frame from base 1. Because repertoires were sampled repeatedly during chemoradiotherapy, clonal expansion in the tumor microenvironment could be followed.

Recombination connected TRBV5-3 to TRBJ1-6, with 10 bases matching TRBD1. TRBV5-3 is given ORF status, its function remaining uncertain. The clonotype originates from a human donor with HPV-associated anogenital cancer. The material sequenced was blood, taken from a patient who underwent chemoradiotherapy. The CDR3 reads CASSLGQGTGSPLHF. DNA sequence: TGTGCCAGCAGCTTGGGACAGGGGACGGGATCACCCCTCCACTTT.